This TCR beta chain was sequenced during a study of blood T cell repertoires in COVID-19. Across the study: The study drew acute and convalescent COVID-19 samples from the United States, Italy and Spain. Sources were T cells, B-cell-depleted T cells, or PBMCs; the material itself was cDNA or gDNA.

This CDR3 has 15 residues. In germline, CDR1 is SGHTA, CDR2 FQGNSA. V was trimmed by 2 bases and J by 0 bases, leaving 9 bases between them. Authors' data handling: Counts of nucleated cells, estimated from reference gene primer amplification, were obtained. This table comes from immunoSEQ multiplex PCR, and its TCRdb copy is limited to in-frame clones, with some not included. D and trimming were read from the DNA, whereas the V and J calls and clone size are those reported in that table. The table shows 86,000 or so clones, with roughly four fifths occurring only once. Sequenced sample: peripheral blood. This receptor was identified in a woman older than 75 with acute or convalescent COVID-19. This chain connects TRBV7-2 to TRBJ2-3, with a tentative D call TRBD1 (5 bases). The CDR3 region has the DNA TGTGCCAGCAGCTTACTCCGACAGAGCACAGATACGCAGTATTTT. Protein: CASSLLRQSTDTQYF.